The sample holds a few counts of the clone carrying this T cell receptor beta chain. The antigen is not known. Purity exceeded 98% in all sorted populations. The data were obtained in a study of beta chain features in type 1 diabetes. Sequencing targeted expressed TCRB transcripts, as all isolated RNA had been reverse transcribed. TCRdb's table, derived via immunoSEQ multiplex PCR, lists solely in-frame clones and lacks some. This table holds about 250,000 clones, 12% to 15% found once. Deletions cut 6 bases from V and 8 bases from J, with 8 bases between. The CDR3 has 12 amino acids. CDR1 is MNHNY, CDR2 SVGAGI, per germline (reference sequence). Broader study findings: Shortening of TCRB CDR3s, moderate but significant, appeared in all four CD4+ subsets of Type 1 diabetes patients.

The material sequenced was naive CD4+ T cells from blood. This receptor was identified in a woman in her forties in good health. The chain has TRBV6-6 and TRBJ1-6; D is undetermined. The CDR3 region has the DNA TGTGCCAGCAGGACCGGGGATTCACCCCTCCACTTT. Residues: CASRTGDSPLHF.